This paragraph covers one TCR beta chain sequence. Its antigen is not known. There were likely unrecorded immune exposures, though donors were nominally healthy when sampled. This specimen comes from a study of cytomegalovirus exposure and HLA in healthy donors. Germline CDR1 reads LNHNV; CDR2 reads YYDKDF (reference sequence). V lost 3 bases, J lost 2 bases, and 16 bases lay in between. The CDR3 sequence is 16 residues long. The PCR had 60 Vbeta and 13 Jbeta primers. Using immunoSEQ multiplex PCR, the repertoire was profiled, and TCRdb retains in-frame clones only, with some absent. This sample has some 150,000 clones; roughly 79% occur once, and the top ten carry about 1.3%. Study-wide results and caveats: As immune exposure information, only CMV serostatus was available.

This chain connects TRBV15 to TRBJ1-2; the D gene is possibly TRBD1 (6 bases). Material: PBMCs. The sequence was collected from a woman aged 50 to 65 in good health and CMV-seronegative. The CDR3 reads CATSRGAFRSNYGYTF. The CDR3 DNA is TGTGCCACCAGCAGGGGGGCCTTCCGATCAAACTATGGCTACACCTTC.